Below, 17 T cell receptor beta chains from the same sample are listed, as sequenced in a study of shared clonotypes between healthy human individuals. Profiled with immunoSEQ multiplex PCR; TCRdb holds only in-frame clones, not every one. The sample holds about 1 million clones, around 76% seen once. Input material: memory CD4+ T cells sorted from blood. Indicated subset: CD45RA-negative fraction. The receptors were gathered from a man younger than 35 in good health.

This sequence joins TRBV10-3 and TRBJ1-5; TRBD1 agrees at 7 bases. Per the germline V gene, CDR1 is ENHRY and CDR2 is SYGVKD. The CDR3 is 15 amino acids. J gave up 2 bases and V 2 bases, and 3 bases lay outside the gene matches. Here the CDR3 reads CAISEITGGNQPQHF. DNA of the CDR3: TGTGCCATCAGTGAGATCACAGGGGGCAATCAGCCCCAGCATTTT.

This clone occurred once. The chain combines TRBV10-1 with TRBJ1-5, with D possibly being TRBD1 (5 bases). The germline gives CDR1 WNHNN, CDR2 SYGVQD (reference sequence). V was trimmed by 4 bases and J by 0 bases, leaving 22 bases between them. This CDR3 is built from 19 residues. This chain's CDR3 is CASSVERRSWRGSNQPQHF. The CDR3 region has the DNA TGCGCCAGCAGTGTCGAAAGGCGGTCCTGGAGGGGTAGCAATCAGCCCCAGCATTTT.

This clone was seen more than once but under ten times. The chain links TRBV5-1 to TRBJ2-1, with 7 positions matching TRBD1. CDR1 is SGHRS, CDR2 YFSETQ, per germline. Trimming removed 4 bases from V and 8 bases from J; junction bases left unmatched: 6. The length of the CDR3 is 13 residues. The CDR3 loop is CASSPDQGDEQFF. The CDR3 bases are TGCGCCAGCAGCCCGGATCAGGGGGATGAGCAGTTCTTC.

The chain couples TRBV7-9 to TRBJ2-2; 13 bases fit TRBD2. The CDR3 is 16 amino acids. The V gene's germline CDR1 is SEHNR and CDR2 FQNEAQ (reference sequence). With 5 bases clipped from V and 5 bases from J, the junction kept 5 bases outside the gene matches. The CDR3 DNA reads TGTGCCAGCAGCATGGGACTAGCGGGGACTACCGGGGAGCTGTTTTTT. It codes for CASSMGLAGTTGELFF. The full variable domain, with the rest looked up from reference TRBV7-9 and TRBJ2-2, is DTGVSQNPRHKITKRGQNVTFRCDPISEHNRLYWYRQTLGQGPEFLTYFQNEAQLEKSRLLSDRFSAERPKGSFSTLEIQRTEQGDSAMYLCASSMGLAGTTGELFFGEGSRLTVL.

CDR3 amino acids: CATLAGEGATDTQYF. CDR3 DNA: TGTGCCACCCTCGCCGGGGAGGGGGCCACAGATACGCAGTATTTT. V usage is TRBV27 and J usage is TRBJ2-3; D may match TRBD1 or TRBD2 (7 bases each). CDR3 length: 15 amino acids. Germline values: CDR1 MNHEY, CDR2 SMNVEV (reference sequence). V shed 10 bases and J shed 2 bases, with 19 bases lying between them.

By share of the sample, this clone is medium-sized (0.01 to 0.1%). The same CDR3 is also encoded by other DNA sequences in this sample. This chain joins TRBV27 and TRBJ2-7; D might be TRBD1 (5 bases). Germline CDR1 is MNHEY and CDR2 is SMNVEV (reference sequence). The CDR3 length is 15 residues. V lost 3 bases, J lost 0 bases, and 12 bases lay in between. This CDR3 reads CASSLRQFSSYEQYF. The CDR3 nucleotides read TGTGCCAGCAGTTTGCGACAGTTCAGCTCCTACGAGCAGTACTTC.

The chain links TRBV6-6 to TRBJ2-3; the match to TRBD1 covers 8 bases. J lost 4 bases, V lost 8 bases, and 5 bases had no gene match. The CDR3 runs 13 residues. CDR1 and CDR2 from the germline V gene are MNHNY and SVGAGI (reference sequence). In DNA form, the CDR3 reads TGTGCCAGCGTGGACAGGGTGGCAGATACGCAGTATTTT. Encoded protein: CASVDRVADTQYF.

The V and J genes are TRBV10-3 and TRBJ1-3; D gene uncertain. Germline CDR1 is ENHRY and CDR2 is SYGVKD. Trimming cost V 4 bases and J 0 bases, with 22 bases left between them. The CDR3 has 19 residues. The CDR3 spells CAISGAMALSTDSGNTIYF. The CDR3 DNA follows: TGTGCCATCAGTGGAGCGATGGCCCTTAGCACGGACTCTGGAAACACCATATATTTT.

The V call is TRBV6-5, the J call TRBJ2-1; D is uncertain. CDR1 and CDR2 (germline): MNHEY, SVGAGI. The V end was cut by 0 bases, the J end by 10 bases, with 10 bases between. There are 13 residues in the CDR3. Here the CDR3 reads CASSYSKPTEQFF. The CDR3 coding sequence is TGTGCCAGCAGTTACTCGAAGCCCACGGAGCAGTTCTTC.

This clone was counted once. V usage is TRBV15 and J usage is TRBJ1-4; D possibly corresponds to TRBD1 (5 bases). V was shortened by 0 bases and J by 6 bases, with 20 bases between the two germline ends. Germline V gene sequence: CDR1 LNHNV, CDR2 YYDKDF (reference sequence). CDR3 length equals 18 residues. The chain's CDR3 is CATSREVGAGPRDEKLFF. In nucleotides, the CDR3 is TGTGCCACCAGCAGAGAGGTTGGTGCAGGGCCAAGGGATGAAAAACTGTTTTTT.

This chain connects TRBV7-2 to TRBJ1-2, with 9 nucleotides matching TRBD1. The germline CDR1 and CDR2 sequences are SGHTA and FQGNSA. CDR3 size: 15 residues. The trim removed 5 bases at V and 7 bases at J, leaving 11 bases unmatched. CDR3 residues: CASSQGGDRASGYTF. CDR3 DNA: TGTGCCAGCAGCCAAGGAGGGGACAGGGCTTCTGGCTACACCTTC.

This clone came up once. The rearrangement joins TRBV5-4 to TRBJ2-6; no definite D call. This CDR3 region has 16 residues. Trimming stripped 4 bases from V and 4 bases from J, with 15 bases between. Germline CDR1 reads SGHNT; CDR2 reads YYREEE (reference sequence). The CDR3 loop reads CASSGPDRQGANVLTF. The CDR3 DNA reads TGTGCCAGCAGCGGACCCGACCGGCAGGGGGCCAACGTCCTGACTTTC.

This clone occurred many times. The V and J genes are TRBV5-4 and TRBJ2-3, with a tentative D call TRBD2 (5 bases). The length of the CDR3 is 12 residues. Germline-derived CDR1 and CDR2 are SGHNT and YYREEE (reference sequence). V lost 3 bases and J lost 9, with 11 bases in between. CDR3 protein: CASSSPGFTQYF. The DNA of the CDR3 is TGTGCCAGCAGCTCGCCGGGATTCACGCAGTATTTT. Complete variable domain (other parts from reference TRBV5-4 and TRBJ2-3): ETGVTQSPTHLIKTRGQQVTLRCSSQSGHNTVSWYQQALGQGPQFIFQYYREEENGRGNFPPRFSGLQFPNYSSELNVNALELDDSALYLCASSSPGFTQYFGPGTRLTVL.

V gene TRBV10-1 combines with J gene TRBJ2-7; a possible D gene is TRBD1 (7 bases). Trimming took off 0 bases at V and 6 bases at J, with 15 bases between the two ends. CDR1 WNHNN and CDR2 SYGVQD come from the germline V gene (reference sequence). This CDR3 is 15 amino acids long. The CDR3 loop is CASSESWQGEAEQYF. The CDR3 coding sequence is TGCGCCAGCAGTGAGTCGTGGCAGGGGGAGGCCGAGCAGTACTTC.

V is TRBV9 and J is TRBJ1-2; perhaps TRBD1 as D (6 bases). This CDR3 is built from 15 residues. The germline gives CDR1 SGDLS, CDR2 YYNGEE. V lost 3 bases and J lost 1, with 13 bases in between. Here the CDR3 DNA reads TGTGCCAGCAGCGCCGGACAGATTCTTAACTATGGCTACACCTTC. The encoded protein is CASSAGQILNYGYTF. Full variable domain (rest looked up from reference TRBV9 and TRBJ1-2): DSGVTQTPKHLITATGQRVTLRCSPRSGDLSVYWYQQSLDQGLQFLIQYYNGEERAKGNILERFSAQQFPDLHSELNLSSLELGDSALYFCASSAGQILNYGYTFGSGTRLTVV.

The V call is TRBV11-2, the J call TRBJ2-2; D might be TRBD2 (5 bases). V dropped 4 bases and J dropped 4 bases, with 13 bases sitting between them. Germline CDR1 reads SGHAT; CDR2 reads FQNNGV. The CDR3 is 15 residues long. DNA of the CDR3: TGTGCCAGCAGCTCCCTGGGGAGTACCACCGGGGAGCTGTTTTTT. It encodes CASSSLGSTTGELFF.

The V gene is TRBV27, the J gene TRBJ2-5; 9 nucleotides align to TRBD2. Germline V gene sequence: CDR1 MNHEY, CDR2 SMNVEV (reference sequence). This CDR3 contains 15 residues. J gave up 5 bases and V 2 bases, and 6 bases lay outside the gene matches. The CDR3 loop is CASSLAGTSRETQYF. In DNA form, the CDR3 reads TGTGCCAGCAGTTTAGCCGGGACTAGCAGGGAGACCCAGTACTTC.